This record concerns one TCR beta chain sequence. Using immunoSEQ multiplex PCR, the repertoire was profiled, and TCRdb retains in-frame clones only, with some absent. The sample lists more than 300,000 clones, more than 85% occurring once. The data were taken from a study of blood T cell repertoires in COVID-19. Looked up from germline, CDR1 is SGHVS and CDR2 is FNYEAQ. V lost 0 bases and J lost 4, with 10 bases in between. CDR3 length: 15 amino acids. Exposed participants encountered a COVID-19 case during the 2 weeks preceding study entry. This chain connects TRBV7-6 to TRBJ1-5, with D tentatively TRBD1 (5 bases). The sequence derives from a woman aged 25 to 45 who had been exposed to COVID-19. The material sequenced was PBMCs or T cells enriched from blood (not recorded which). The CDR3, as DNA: TGTGCCAGCAGCTTAGCCGGGGGTCCGAATCAGCCCCAGCATTTT. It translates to CASSLAGGPNQPQHF.